Each of the 20 T cell receptor beta chains below was sequenced from the same sample in a study of blood T cell repertoires in COVID-19 (dated by TCRdb to about 2020). Library preparation employed the immunoSEQ multiplex PCR assay. TCRdb holds this immuneACCESS table with in-frame rearrangements only. Some clones are missing; in checked studies, unresolved V genes explain under half, and the rest has no known cause. A total of roughly 70,000 clones appear in this sample, about 92% of them only once. The ten largest clones take up roughly 0.47% of the sample. What was sequenced was peripheral blood. The receptor set was obtained from a man between 45 and 60 years old with COVID-19, enrolled during active disease.

The CDR3 region is CASSAPTGGSSPLHF. Written as DNA, the CDR3 is TGTGCCAGCAGTGCCCCGACAGGGGGGTCTTCACCCCTCCACTTT. This chain links TRBV2 with TRBJ1-6; TRBD1 matches 9 bases. The CDR3 has 15 residues. In germline, CDR1 is SNHLY, CDR2 FYNNEI. Trimming took 4 bases from V and 9 from J; bases not matched to a gene: 7.

The sample holds one count of this clone. This rearrangement joins TRBV20-1 to TRBJ2-7, with a tentative D call TRBD2 (6 bases). Trimming stripped 6 bases from V and 6 bases from J, with 12 bases between. Germline V gene sequence: CDR1 DFQATT, CDR2 SNEGSKA (reference sequence). This CDR3 has 11 residues. CDR3 protein: CSASTSFEQYF. DNA of the CDR3: TGCAGTGCGTCGACTAGTTTCGAGCAGTACTTC.

This clone was detected only once. This chain joins TRBV7-2 and TRBJ1-1; 10 nucleotides line up with TRBD1. CDR1 and CDR2 from the germline V gene are SGHTA and FQGNSA. The CDR3 has 16 residues. The V segment lost 8 bases and the J segment 3 bases; nucleotides outside the gene matches: 12. CDR3: CASRSDRGRFDTEAFF. The CDR3 DNA reads as TGTGCCAGCCGAAGCGACAGGGGGCGTTTTGACACTGAAGCTTTCTTT.

The J gene is TRBJ2-3, the V gene TRBV11-2; 7 bases line up with TRBD1. V trimming: 5 bases; J trimming: 1 base; junction bases outside the gene matches: 3. CDR3 length: 14 residues. Germline lookup yields CDR1 SGHAT and CDR2 FQNNGV. This CDR3 reads CASSTTGGTDTQYF. CDR3 DNA sequence: TGTGCCAGCAGCACCACAGGGGGCACAGATACGCAGTATTTT.

Written as DNA, the CDR3 is TGTGCCAGCAGTTACGCCGGGACAGGGGTCTACGAGCAGTACTTC. This encodes CASSYAGTGVYEQYF. The V call is TRBV6-5, the J call TRBJ2-7; 10 nucleotides agree with TRBD1. Germline assignment: CDR1 MNHEY and CDR2 SVGAGI. V was clipped by 2 bases and J by 3 bases; unmatched bases: 4. The CDR3 has 15 residues.

The J gene is TRBJ1-2, the V gene TRBV5-1; the match to TRBD1 covers 9 bases. The CDR3 consists of 15 residues. Germline CDR1 SGHRS, CDR2 YFSETQ. The trim removed 2 bases at V and 2 bases at J, leaving 4 bases unmatched. The DNA for the CDR3 is TGCGCCAGCAGCTTAACCGGGACAGGGAACTATGGCTACACCTTC. Its translation: CASSLTGTGNYGYTF.

This clone was detected only a few times. This chain uses TRBV10-3 with TRBJ2-7; a possible D gene is TRBD1 (6 bases). Germline lookup yields CDR1 ENHRY and CDR2 SYGVKD. The V end lost 0 bases, the J end lost 1 base, and 13 bases lay between the germline ends. The length of the CDR3 is 16 residues. CDR3 DNA sequence: TGTGCCATCAGTGAGTCGAGGGGGAGTCGGTCCTACGAGCAGTACTTC. Its translation: CAISESRGSRSYEQYF.

The chain employs TRBV5-4 and TRBJ2-1, with 12 bases matching TRBD2. In germline, CDR1 is SGHNT, CDR2 YYREEE (reference sequence). V lost 2 bases and J lost 4; bases outside the gene matches: 1. The CDR3 runs to 15 residues. CDR3 bases: TGTGCCAGCAGCTTAACTAGCGGGAGGTACAATGAGCAGTTCTTC. Translation: CASSLTSGRYNEQFF.

V is TRBV29-1 and J is TRBJ1-2, with TRBD1 matching 11 bases. The germline V gene encodes CDR1 SQVTM and CDR2 ANQGSEA. The CDR3 spans 15 residues. V dropped 3 bases and J dropped 3; count of bases not matched to a gene: 6. In DNA form, the CDR3 reads TGCAGCGTTGATCGGACAGGGGGCCCCCACTATGGCTACACCTTC. This sequence encodes CSVDRTGGPHYGYTF.

Only one count was recorded for this clone. CDR3 loop: CASSFRTGELFF. The CDR3 DNA reads as TGTGCCAGCAGTTTCCGCACCGGGGAGCTGTTTTTT. The V gene is TRBV28, the J gene TRBJ2-2; the D is unclear. Germline V CDR1 and CDR2: MDHEN, SYDVKM. With 3 bases removed from V and 4 bases from J, the gap between germline ends came to 3 bases. There are 12 residues in the CDR3.

The chain employs TRBV5-4 and TRBJ2-3; perhaps TRBD1 as D (6 bases). Germline-derived CDR1 and CDR2 are SGHNT and YYREEE (reference sequence). V lost 4 bases to trimming and J lost 0 bases, with 15 bases between them. The CDR3 sequence is 16 residues long. In DNA, the CDR3 is TGTGCCAGCAGCGAGGACAGCGACCCTAGCACAGATACGCAGTATTTT. Encoded protein: CASSEDSDPSTDTQYF.

This chain links TRBV5-6 with TRBJ1-4, with 9 bases that match TRBD1. V gave up 3 bases and J gave up 8 bases; unmatched junction bases: 8. The CDR3 has 15 amino acids. The germline gives CDR1 SGHDT, CDR2 YYEEEE. The CDR3 sequence is CASSSGTGQGEKLFF. The CDR3 coding sequence is TGTGCCAGCAGCTCTGGGACAGGGCAAGGGGAAAAACTGTTTTTT.

The chain is built from TRBV6-6 and TRBJ2-2, with 12 bases identical to TRBD2. The J segment lost 2 bases and the V segment lost 6 bases, leaving 4 bases of the junction unmatched. CDR1 MNHNY and CDR2 SVGAGI come from the germline V gene (reference sequence). The CDR3 totals 16 residues. CDR3 nucleotide sequence: TGTGCCAGCAGGCCAGGACTAGCGGGAAACACCGGGGAGCTGTTTTTT. Translation gives CASRPGLAGNTGELFF.

V usage is TRBV5-6 and J usage is TRBJ2-7; 10 bases fit TRBD1. Per the germline V gene, CDR1 is SGHDT and CDR2 is YYEEEE. The CDR3 is 15 amino acids. The junction had 5 bases not matched to a gene; V was cut back by 3 bases and J by 2 bases. The CDR3 protein is CASSSGTGAPYEQYF. In nucleotides, the CDR3 is TGTGCCAGCAGCTCCGGGACAGGGGCCCCCTACGAGCAGTACTTC.

This clone was seen once. For the CDR3, the DNA is TGTGCCAGCAGTCCCGGGACAACAGATACGCAGTATTTT. This sequence encodes CASSPGTTDTQYF. This chain links TRBV6-4 with TRBJ2-3, with D possibly being TRBD1 (6 bases). Germline CDR1 MRHNA, CDR2 SNTAGT. The CDR3 runs to 13 residues. V was clipped by 5 bases and J by 3 bases, with 9 bases between them.

This sequence joins TRBV4-3 and TRBJ2-1, with a tentative D call TRBD1 (5 bases). From germline, CDR1 is LGHNA and CDR2 YSLEER. V gave up 1 base and J gave up 0 bases, with 10 bases separating them. The CDR3 is 16 amino acids. The CDR3 region has the DNA TGCGCCAGCAGCCAAGTGGGGCAGCTCTCCTACAATGAGCAGTTCTTC. This codes for CASSQVGQLSYNEQFF.

The chain uses TRBV19 and TRBJ1-2; 7 bases map to TRBD1. The CDR3 is 15 amino acids. The V gene end was trimmed by 5 bases and the J gene end by 3 bases; junction bases not matched to a gene: 9. Germline-derived CDR1 and CDR2 are LNHDA and SQIVND (reference sequence). CDR3 region: CASSDRTGGYYGYTF. The CDR3 DNA reads TGTGCCAGTAGTGACAGGACAGGTGGTTACTATGGCTACACCTTC.

The V and J genes are TRBV6-5 and TRBJ1-6; 10 nucleotides line up with TRBD1. Germline V gene lookup returns CDR1 MNHEY and CDR2 SVGAGI. The CDR3 runs 16 residues. Unmatched junction bases numbered 7, after V lost 2 bases and J lost 9 bases. CDR3 sequence reads: CASSYRRTGGGSPLHF. In nucleotides, the CDR3 is TGTGCCAGCAGTTACCGAAGGACAGGGGGGGGTTCACCCCTCCACTTT.

The chain is built from TRBV11-2 and TRBJ1-2; weak D call: TRBD1 (5 bases). The CDR3 contains 15 residues. Germline V gene sequence: CDR1 SGHAT, CDR2 FQNNGV. Between the trimmed V and J ends, which lost 5 bases and 5 bases, there was a span of 18 bases. This CDR3 is CASSAGTGVSYGYTF. The CDR3 DNA reads as TGTGCCAGCAGCGCGGGGACTGGAGTGTCATATGGCTACACCTTC.

The chain links TRBV20-1 to TRBJ1-1; tentative D call: TRBD1 (5 bases). Germline CDR1 is DFQATT and CDR2 is SNEGSKA (reference sequence). V was cut by 4 bases and J by 9 bases, with 12 bases left in between. The length of the CDR3 is 11 residues. The DNA for the CDR3 is TGCAGTGCTACTAGACAGATACAAGCTTTCTTT. Its translation is CSATRQIQAFF.